The rows below give T cell receptor beta chains drawn from one sample of a study of response to subunit inactivated influenza vaccine. TCRdb passed the RT-PCR reads through MiXCR, listing each CDR3 protein once. The sample has hundreds of thousands of distinct CDR3 sequences; over 9% are singletons. The sample was also linked to a second study, of T cells expressing NK-cell markers.

The input for sequencing was PBMCs from blood, taken on the day of vaccination. Receptor source: a man aged 50 to 60 who received an inactivated influenza vaccine. CDR3s include the opening cysteine and the closing phenylalanine or tryptophan. A D gene is named only where the DNA matches it firmly. Size tells how often a clone was seen (once, few, many) or the class of an expanded clone, and some rows leave it out.

V: TRBV19; D: -; size: -; J: TRBJ2-7; CDR3: CASSQGNYEQYF; DNA: TGTGCCAGTAGTCAAGGGAACTACGAGCAGTACTTC
V: TRBV3-1; D: TRBD1; size: many; J: TRBJ2-1; CDR3: CASSQEMTGASYNEQFF; DNA: TGTGCCAGCAGCCAAGAGATGACAGGGGCTTCCTACAATGAGCAGTTCTTC
V: TRBV28; D: -; size: many; J: TRBJ1-1; CDR3: CASSFYGGPTEAFF; DNA: TGTGCCAGCAGTTTTTATGGGGGGCCCACTGAAGCTTTCTTT
V: TRBV20-1; D: TRBD1; size: few; J: TRBJ2-7; CDR3: CSAIRDRAVEQYF; DNA: TGCAGTGCGATCCGGGACAGGGCGGTCGAGCAGTACTTC
V: TRBV4-2; D: -; size: many; J: TRBJ1-5; CDR3: CASSQEDGGPQHF; DNA: TGTGCCAGCAGCCAAGAAGATGGAGGGCCCCAGCATTTT
V: TRBV9; D: -; size: few; J: TRBJ2-2; CDR3: CASKRQEATGELFF; DNA: TGTGCCAGTAAACGACAGGAGGCCACCGGGGAGCTGTTTTTT
V: TRBV5-1; D: -; size: -; J: TRBJ1-3; CDR3: CASSLVGGNSGNTIYF; DNA: TGCGCCAGCAGCTTGGTAGGCGGCAACTCTGGAAACACCATATATTTT
V: TRBV5-6; D: TRBD1; size: -; J: TRBJ2-6; CDR3: CASSGGTGRGANVLTF; DNA: TGTGCCAGCAGCGGCGGGACAGGGAGAGGGGCCAACGTCCTGACTTTC
V: TRBV15; D: -; size: few; J: TRBJ1-4; CDR3: CATSRVANNEKLFF; DNA: TGTGCCACCAGCAGAGTGGCCAATAATGAAAAACTGTTTTTT
V: TRBV11-2; D: -; size: few; J: TRBJ2-6; CDR3: CASTTIGGRAGANVLTF; DNA: TGTGCCAGCACCACAATCGGGGGGCGCGCTGGGGCCAACGTCCTGACTTTC
V: TRBV7-9; D: TRBD1; size: few; J: TRBJ2-5; CDR3: CASSSQPRGQETQYF; DNA: TGTGCCAGCAGCTCCCAACCCAGGGGGCAAGAGACCCAGTACTTC
V: TRBV20-1; D: -; size: few; J: TRBJ1-2; CDR3: CSASGPSYGYTF; DNA: TGCAGTGCTTCGGGACCCTCCTATGGCTACACCTTC
V: TRBV5-6; D: -; size: few; J: TRBJ2-3; CDR3: CASSPNEDTQYF; DNA: TGTGCCAGCAGCCCGAACGAGGATACGCAGTATTTT
V: TRBV12-3/TRBV12-4; D: -; size: -; J: TRBJ2-7; CDR3: CASRRGQSSYEQYF; DNA: TGTGCCAGCAGACGGGGTCAGAGCTCCTACGAGCAGTACTTC
V: TRBV18; D: -; size: -; J: TRBJ2-7; CDR3: CASSPLDSEAYEQYF; DNA: TGTGCCAGCTCACCTCTCGATAGCGAAGCCTACGAGCAGTACTTC
V: TRBV29-1; D: -; size: -; J: TRBJ2-3; CDR3: CSVAGTLSTDTQYF; DNA: TGCAGCGTTGCCGGGACGCTAAGCACAGATACGCAGTATTTT
V: TRBV9; D: -; size: few; J: TRBJ1-6; CDR3: CASSVAVMADSPLHF; DNA: TGTGCCAGCAGCGTAGCAGTCATGGCGGATTCACCCCTCCACTTT
V: TRBV10-3; D: -; size: many; J: TRBJ2-2; CDR3: CAISDTQRANTGELFF; DNA: TGTGCCATCAGCGATACACAGCGCGCGAACACCGGGGAGCTGTTTTTT
V: TRBV20-1; D: TRBD1; size: few; J: TRBJ1-6; CDR3: CSARSTGTDNSPLHF; DNA: TGCAGTGCTAGATCTACCGGGACAGATAATTCACCCCTCCACTTT
V: TRBV11-2; D: -; size: few; J: TRBJ1-1; CDR3: CASSSRGRAFF; DNA: TGTGCCAGCAGCTCCAGGGGTAGAGCTTTCTTT
V: TRBV29-1; D: -; size: -; J: TRBJ2-3; CDR3: CSVVPRNTDTQYF; DNA: TGCAGCGTTGTTCCCAGGAACACAGATACGCAGTATTTT
V: TRBV7-8; D: -; size: few; J: TRBJ2-7; CDR3: CASSLEMWGTYEQYF; DNA: TGTGCCAGCAGCTTAGAGATGTGGGGAACCTACGAGCAGTACTTC
V: TRBV9; D: -; size: -; J: TRBJ1-5; CDR3: CASSGNYSNQPQHF; DNA: TGTGCCAGCAGCGGTAATTATAGCAATCAGCCCCAGCATTTT
V: TRBV29-1; D: -; size: few; J: TRBJ2-2; CDR3: CSVGANTGELFF; DNA: TGCAGCGTTGGTGCGAACACCGGGGAGCTGTTTTTT
V: TRBV5-1; D: -; size: few; J: TRBJ2-7; CDR3: CASSWGDRSYEQYF; DNA: TGCGCCAGCAGCTGGGGCGACCGATCCTACGAGCAGTACTTC
V: TRBV12-3/TRBV12-4; D: -; size: few; J: TRBJ1-1; CDR3: CASSLDRSWAEAFF; DNA: TGTGCCAGCAGTTTAGACAGGTCGTGGGCTGAAGCTTTCTTT
V: TRBV20-1; D: -; size: -; J: TRBJ1-4; CDR3: CSARDWVMRAEKLFF; DNA: TGCAGTGCTAGAGATTGGGTCATGAGGGCAGAAAAACTGTTTTTT
V: TRBV18; D: -; size: -; J: TRBJ1-4; CDR3: CASSRTPTNEKLFF; DNA: TGTGCCAGCTCACGGACACCAACTAATGAAAAACTGTTTTTT
V: TRBV10-3; D: -; size: -; J: TRBJ2-7; CDR3: CAISGPQGAEQYF; DNA: TGTGCCATCAGTGGACCACAGGGTGCCGAGCAGTACTTC
V: TRBV10-3; D: -; size: -; J: TRBJ2-3; CDR3: CAISDYRGPSTDTQYF; DNA: TGTGCCATCAGTGACTATCGCGGGCCTAGCACAGATACGCAGTATTTT
V: TRBV2; D: TRBD2; size: -; J: TRBJ2-3; CDR3: CASRGGTSGKADTQYF; DNA: TGTGCCAGCAGGGGGGGGACTAGCGGGAAAGCAGATACGCAGTATTTT
V: TRBV24-1; D: -; size: -; J: TRBJ2-5; CDR3: CATSDFRGTRGRETQYF; DNA: TGTGCCACCAGTGATTTCCGGGGGACCAGGGGTCGGGAGACCCAGTACTTC
V: TRBV27; D: TRBD2; size: many; J: TRBJ2-5; CDR3: CASSLSRQTSSETQYF; DNA: TGTGCCAGCAGTTTATCCCGCCAGACTAGCTCAGAGACCCAGTACTTC
V: TRBV5-1; D: -; size: -; J: TRBJ2-1; CDR3: CASSLFSRENYNEQFF; DNA: TGCGCCAGCAGCTTATTTTCGCGCGAGAACTACAATGAGCAGTTCTTC
V: TRBV5-1; D: -; size: many; J: TRBJ2-5; CDR3: CASSRQQETQYF; DNA: TGCGCCAGCAGTAGACAGCAAGAGACCCAGTACTTC
V: TRBV6-2/TRBV6-3; D: TRBD2; size: few; J: TRBJ2-7; CDR3: CASRKELAAYEQYF; DNA: TGTGCCAGCAGAAAGGAGCTAGCGGCCTACGAGCAGTACTTC
V: TRBV6-2/TRBV6-3; D: -; size: -; J: TRBJ1-1; CDR3: CASSYSARGNTEAFF; DNA: TGTGCCAGCAGTTACTCGGCCAGGGGGAACACTGAAGCTTTCTTT
V: TRBV10-3; D: TRBD1; size: -; J: TRBJ2-3; CDR3: CAISTLPGQGVGVADTQYF; DNA: TGTGCCATCAGCACTCTCCCGGGACAGGGGGTAGGGGTCGCAGATACGCAGTATTTT
V: TRBV5-6; D: TRBD2; size: -; J: TRBJ2-2; CDR3: CASSLVGTSGRTGELFF; DNA: TGTGCCAGCAGCTTGGTTGGGACTAGCGGGAGAACCGGGGAGCTGTTTTTT
V: TRBV7-2; D: -; size: few; J: TRBJ2-3; CDR3: CASSLAGGLSDTQYF; DNA: TGTGCCAGCAGCTTAGCGGGGGGGCTATCAGATACGCAGTATTTT
V: TRBV5-1; D: -; size: few; J: TRBJ2-7; CDR3: CASSRDSLGEQYF; DNA: TGCGCCAGCAGCCGTGACAGCTTGGGGGAGCAGTACTTC
V: TRBV24-1; D: -; size: -; J: TRBJ2-3; CDR3: CATSDPGGGGTDTQYF; DNA: TGTGCCACCAGTGATCCCGGCGGGGGCGGCACAGATACGCAGTATTTT
V: TRBV10-3; D: TRBD2; size: -; J: TRBJ2-3; CDR3: CASWTSGSTDTQYF; DNA: TGTGCCAGCTGGACTAGCGGCAGCACAGATACGCAGTATTTT
V: TRBV7-9; D: -; size: few; J: TRBJ1-1; CDR3: CASSLLALNTEAFF; DNA: TGTGCCAGCAGCTTATTGGCTCTGAACACTGAAGCTTTCTTT
V: TRBV20-1; D: TRBD2; size: few; J: TRBJ2-1; CDR3: CSANSGRAKDNEQFF; DNA: TGCAGTGCCAATAGCGGGAGGGCAAAAGACAATGAGCAGTTCTTC
V: TRBV5-1; D: -; size: many; J: TRBJ1-2; CDR3: CASTPKGPPNYGYTF; DNA: TGCGCCAGCACCCCAAAAGGACCCCCAAACTATGGCTACACCTTC
V: TRBV19; D: TRBD1; size: few; J: TRBJ2-2; CDR3: CASTPTGGADTGELFF; DNA: TGTGCCAGTACCCCTACAGGGGGCGCGGACACCGGGGAGCTGTTTTTT
V: TRBV4-1; D: -; size: -; J: TRBJ1-4; CDR3: CASSLGLGVNEKLFF; DNA: TGCGCCAGCAGCCTGGGGCTGGGCGTTAATGAAAAACTGTTTTTT
V: TRBV12-3/TRBV12-4; D: -; size: -; J: TRBJ2-2; CDR3: CASSLTPLANTGELFF; DNA: TGTGCCAGCAGTTTAACCCCCCTAGCGAACACCGGGGAGCTGTTTTTT
V: TRBV5-1; D: TRBD1; size: few; J: TRBJ1-1; CDR3: CASTATGGTMNTEAFF; DNA: TGCGCCAGCACCGCGACAGGGGGCACGATGAACACTGAAGCTTTCTTT
V: TRBV4-2; D: -; size: few; J: TRBJ1-5; CDR3: CASSPQGKNSNQPQHF; DNA: TGTGCCAGCAGCCCACAGGGAAAGAATAGCAATCAGCCCCAGCATTTT
V: TRBV29-1; D: -; size: few; J: TRBJ2-7; CDR3: CSAGPSQGYEQYF; DNA: TGCAGCGCCGGCCCCTCCCAAGGCTACGAGCAGTACTTC
V: TRBV5-1; D: -; size: many; J: TRBJ2-2; CDR3: CASSLVAGTNTGELFF; DNA: TGCGCCAGCAGCTTGGTGGCAGGGACGAACACCGGGGAGCTGTTTTTT
V: TRBV2; D: -; size: -; J: TRBJ1-3; CDR3: CASRWTKGNTIYF; DNA: TGTGCCAGCAGGTGGACGAAGGGAAACACCATATATTTT
V: TRBV6-1; D: -; size: -; J: TRBJ1-1; CDR3: CASSQQKTSTRSALGTEAFF; DNA: TGTGCCAGCAGTCAACAAAAAACCAGTACGAGGTCGGCGTTAGGCACTGAAGCTTTCTTT